This TCR beta chain comes out of a study of radiotherapy plus CTLA-4 blockade in lung cancer. The assay was immunoSEQ multiplex PCR, and TCRdb's table has in-frame clones only and misses some. The sample shows about 81,000 clones, approximately 79% of them seen only once. Patients in the study, people with chemo-refractory metastatic non-small-cell lung cancer, received focal radiation plus ipilimumab CTLA-4 blockade. General study findings and limits: Increased serum interferon-beta after radiation also reportedly predicted response strongly. Blood TCR clones of tumor origin expanded after radiotherapy plus ipilimumab.

Of note for this clone: Antigen unknown.

CDR1 and CDR2 from the germline V gene are MNHNY and SVGAGI (reference sequence). V was pared by 0 bases and J by 1 base, with 9 bases between. This CDR3 contains 15 residues. The chain joins TRBV6-6 to TRBJ2-5; D not certain. Here the sequenced sample was peripheral blood, taken from a patient treated with radiotherapy plus ipilimumab. The clonotype comes from a human donor with non-small cell lung cancer that progressed on radiotherapy plus ipilimumab. CDR3 protein: CASSYSRRLQETQYF. The CDR3 bases are TGTGCCAGCAGTTACTCGAGAAGGCTCCAAGAGACCCAGTACTTC.